These 25 T cell receptor beta chains were all obtained from the same sample, sequenced in a study of neoadjuvant nivolumab and ipilimumab in lung cancer. Method: immunoSEQ multiplex PCR; TCRdb's copy keeps in-frame clones and lacks some. There are 15,000 to 20,000 clones in the sample; around 76% occur only once, and 8% lies in the top ten. This specimen was tumor tissue, taken after neoadjuvant nivolumab, alone or with ipilimumab, at or shortly before surgery. The receptors here all came from an adult with non-small cell lung cancer.

The chain is built from TRBV2 and TRBJ1-1; TRBD1 agrees at 10 bases. Germline CDR1 SNHLY, CDR2 FYNNEI. J was trimmed by 6 bases and V by 6 bases; bases with no gene match: 7. The CDR3 is 14 residues long. The CDR3 bases are TGTGCCAGCAGCCCGGACAGGGGGGTGTCTGAAGCTTTCTTT. Translation gives CASSPDRGVSEAFF.

The chain carries TRBV5-6 and TRBJ2-5; TRBD2 agrees at 8 bases. The V gene end was trimmed by 1 base and the J gene end by 5 bases; junction bases not matched to a gene: 7. Germline V gene lookup returns CDR1 SGHDT and CDR2 YYEEEE. The CDR3 has 15 residues. CDR3 amino acids: CASSLWRGEVETQYF. In nucleotides, the CDR3 is TGTGCCAGCAGCTTGTGGCGGGGGGAGGTGGAGACCCAGTACTTC.

The V call is TRBV4-2, the J call TRBJ2-3; maybe TRBD2 (6 bases). This CDR3 spans 16 amino acids. The germline V gene encodes CDR1 LGHNA and CDR2 YNFKEQ. Trimming cost V 0 bases and J 2 bases, with 12 bases left between them. DNA of the CDR3: TGTGCCAGCAGCCAAGAAGTAGCGGACCTCACAGATACGCAGTATTTT. Its translation is CASSQEVADLTDTQYF.

The chain employs TRBV6-1 and TRBJ1-5, with D unclear. Germline V gene data show CDR1 as MNHNS and CDR2 as SASEGT. With 4 bases removed from V and 4 bases from J, the gap between germline ends came to 5 bases. This CDR3 has 12 amino acids. CDR3 sequence reads: CASSGKNQPQHF. The CDR3 DNA follows: TGTGCCAGCAGTGGCAAGAATCAGCCCCAGCATTTT.

This chain uses TRBV18 with TRBJ2-1; TRBD2 matches at 7 bases. The CDR3 sequence is 14 residues long. Germline-derived CDR1 and CDR2 are KGHSH and LQKENI. The ends lost 5 bases at V and 6 bases at J; junction bases unmatched: 7. The CDR3 nucleotides read TGTGCCAGCTCAAAGGCAGGGAGGGGCAATGAGCAGTTCTTC. It specifies CASSKAGRGNEQFF. The entire variable domain, with the rest obtained from reference TRBV18 and TRBJ2-1, is as follows: NAGVMQNPRHLVRRRGQEARLRCSPMKGHSHVYWYRQLPEEGLKFMVYLQKENIIDESGMPKERFSAEFPKEGPSILRIQQVVRGDSAAYFCASSKAGRGNEQFFGPGTRLTVL.

In this sample, this clone turned up a few times. The chain has TRBV6-5 and TRBJ1-1; maybe TRBD1 (6 bases). Germline CDR1 reads MNHEY; CDR2 reads SVGAGI. The CDR3 spans 15 residues. The V end was cut by 5 bases, the J end by 2 bases, with 15 bases between. In nucleotides, the CDR3 is TGTGCCAGCAGTGGATACAGGGTAAAAAACACTGAAGCTTTCTTT. It encodes CASSGYRVKNTEAFF.

V and J are TRBV7-8 and TRBJ1-6; 9 bases agree with TRBD1. The CDR3 extends over 16 amino acids. Trimming cost V 3 bases and J 9 bases; bases outside gene matches: 9. Germline loops: CDR1 SGHVS, CDR2 FQNEAQ. The CDR3 reads CASSLMGQGIGSPLHF. The CDR3 coding sequence is TGTGCCAGCAGCTTGATGGGACAGGGAATTGGTTCACCCCTCCACTTT.

The chain joins TRBV7-6 to TRBJ1-3; D is perhaps TRBD1 (5 bases). CDR3 length equals 18 residues. V lost 5 bases to trimming and J lost 0 bases, with 20 bases between them. From germline, CDR1 is SGHVS and CDR2 FNYEAQ. The CDR3 region is CASSRGGDPGYSGNTIYF. The CDR3 DNA follows: TGTGCCAGCAGCCGTGGGGGAGATCCAGGGTACTCTGGAAACACCATATATTTT.

This sequence joins TRBV11-2 and TRBJ2-1; tentatively, D is TRBD1 (5 bases). The germline gives CDR1 SGHAT, CDR2 FQNNGV. The germline V and J ends were trimmed by 0 bases and 8 bases, with 5 bases remaining between them. There are 12 residues in the CDR3. The CDR3 nucleotides read TGTGCCAGCAGCTTAGACAGGGATGAGCAGTTCTTC. This sequence encodes CASSLDRDEQFF.

Relative to its sample, this clone is medium-sized (0.01 to 0.1%). The chain links TRBV2 to TRBJ2-1; 11 bases line up with TRBD2. The CDR3 sequence is 18 residues long. J lost 8 bases, V lost 3 bases, and 15 bases had no gene match. CDR1 and CDR2 (germline): SNHLY, FYNNEI. The CDR3 sequence is CASSDDPPTSGGGDEQFF. In DNA form, the CDR3 reads TGTGCCAGCAGTGATGATCCCCCTACTAGCGGGGGCGGGGATGAGCAGTTCTTC.

By share, this clone counts as medium-sized. The chain employs TRBV30 and TRBJ1-1; D may be TRBD1 (6 bases). Germline assignment: CDR1 GTSNPN and CDR2 SVGIG (reference sequence). V was pared by 6 bases and J by 9 bases, with 23 bases between. The CDR3 extends over 14 amino acids. For the CDR3, the DNA is TGTGCCTGTGGCAGAGGGGGGACCCCGTATAAAGCTTTCTTT. It yields the protein CACGRGGTPYKAFF.

In its sample, this clone was seen a few times. J is TRBJ2-7 and V is TRBV11-2; D not resolved. Germline V gives CDR1 SGHAT, CDR2 FQNNGV. Trimming shortened V by 5 bases and J by 4 bases, and 9 bases separated the two germline ends. This CDR3 region has 12 residues. The CDR3 nucleotides read TGTGCCAGCAGCCTGACCGAGTACGAGCAGTACTTC. This codes for CASSLTEYEQYF.

J is TRBJ2-7 and V is TRBV9; 11 bases are shared with TRBD1. This CDR3 has 15 amino acids. Germline lookup yields CDR1 SGDLS and CDR2 YYNGEE. The V segment lost 2 bases and the J segment 0 bases; nucleotides outside the gene matches: 1. CDR3 sequence (DNA): TGTGCCAGCAGCGTCGGGACAGGGGGCTCCTACGAGCAGTACTTC. Encoded protein: CASSVGTGGSYEQYF.

This sequence joins TRBV5-6 and TRBJ1-1; tentatively, D is TRBD1 (5 bases). V lost 4 bases and J lost 1, with 14 bases in between. The CDR3 has 15 amino acids. Germline loops: CDR1 SGHDT, CDR2 YYEEEE. The CDR3 bases are TGTGCCAGCAGCCTCCCGGGGCGGGCGAACACTGAAGCTTTCTTT. Residues: CASSLPGRANTEAFF.

V usage is TRBV30 and J usage is TRBJ1-6; no definite D call. Trimming cost V 8 bases and J 7 bases, with 12 bases left between them. The CDR3 loop spans 12 amino acids. Germline assignment: CDR1 GTSNPN and CDR2 SVGIG (reference sequence). CDR3 sequence reads: CAVAGSNSPLHF. Written as DNA, the CDR3 is TGTGCCGTCGCGGGATCAAATTCACCCCTCCACTTT.

Only one count was recorded for this clone. This chain connects TRBV27 to TRBJ1-2, with TRBD1 matching 7 bases. The CDR3 consists of 13 residues. The J segment lost 1 base and the V segment lost 9 bases, leaving 5 bases of the junction unmatched. Germline V gives CDR1 MNHEY, CDR2 SMNVEV (reference sequence). CDR3 nucleotides: TGTGCCAGTAGAAACAGGGGTAACTATGGCTACACCTTC. This translates into CASRNRGNYGYTF.

The rearrangement uses TRBV13 and TRBJ2-1; a possible D gene is TRBD2 (6 bases). CDR3 size: 15 residues. The germline V and J ends were trimmed by 4 bases and 0 bases, with 10 bases remaining between them. Germline values: CDR1 PRHDT, CDR2 FYEKMQ (reference sequence). DNA for the CDR3: TGTGCCAGCAGCTCGGGGGTAAGCTCCTACAATGAGCAGTTCTTC. Protein product: CASSSGVSSYNEQFF. The full variable domain, its missing parts supplied by reference TRBV13 and TRBJ2-1, is AAGVIQSPRHLIKEKRETATLKCYPIPRHDTVYWYQQGPGQDPQFLISFYEKMQSDKGSIPDRFSAQQFSDYHSELNMSSLELGDSALYFCASSSGVSSYNEQFFGPGTRLTVL.

This clone counts as medium-sized (0.01 to 0.1%). This chain joins TRBV27 and TRBJ2-5; possible D gene TRBD2, 7 bases. This CDR3 contains 18 residues. V was shortened by 8 bases and J by 4 bases, with 29 bases between the two germline ends. Germline loops: CDR1 MNHEY, CDR2 SMNVEV (reference sequence). The CDR3, as DNA: TGTGCCAGCGCCTATAGTGTAGCGTGGGGGGGCAACGGAGAGACCCAGTACTTC. This sequence encodes CASAYSVAWGGNGETQYF.

This clone was seen once. The chain recombines TRBV11-2 with TRBJ2-7, with a tentative D call TRBD2 (5 bases). This CDR3 is 14 amino acids long. With 3 bases removed from V and 2 bases from J, the gap between germline ends came to 11 bases. The germline V gene encodes CDR1 SGHAT and CDR2 FQNNGV. The CDR3 nucleotides read TGTGCCAGCAGCTTCGTAGCGCGCACCTACGAGCAGTACTTC. It codes for CASSFVARTYEQYF.

This clone is medium-sized (0.01 to 0.1%) in the sample. V gene TRBV19 combines with J gene TRBJ1-2, with D uncertain. Between the trimmed V and J ends, which lost 5 bases and 3 bases, there was a span of 10 bases. This CDR3 comprises 13 residues. Germline-derived CDR1 and CDR2 are LNHDA and SQIVND (reference sequence). CDR3 DNA: TGTGCCAGTAGTGTATCCCTCGACTATGGCTACACCTTC. It codes for CASSVSLDYGYTF.

This chain uses TRBV6-1 with TRBJ1-5; D may be TRBD1 (6 bases). V gave up 6 bases and J gave up 2 bases, with 14 bases separating them. The CDR3 is 15 amino acids. The V gene's germline CDR1 is MNHNS and CDR2 SASEGT. CDR3 loop: CASSKQGGGNQPQHF. The CDR3 DNA reads as TGTGCCAGCAGCAAACAGGGAGGTGGCAATCAGCCCCAGCATTTT.

The chain combines TRBV9 with TRBJ1-4, with D maybe TRBD1 (5 bases). The CDR3 spans 15 residues. Trimming pared 6 bases from V and 4 bases from J, leaving 16 bases between. Germline lookup yields CDR1 SGDLS and CDR2 YYNGEE. CDR3 residues: CASIEEQAINEKLFF. In DNA, the CDR3 is TGTGCCAGCATCGAAGAACAGGCCATTAATGAAAAACTGTTTTTT.

V is TRBV5-4 and J is TRBJ2-7, with D possibly being TRBD1 (5 bases). The V and J ends lost 4 bases and 3 bases respectively, with 8 bases between them. The V gene's germline CDR1 is SGHNT and CDR2 YYREEE (reference sequence). This CDR3 region has 12 residues. The chain's CDR3 is CASSPQGYEQYF. The CDR3 DNA follows: TGTGCCAGCAGCCCTCAGGGCTACGAGCAGTACTTC. The variable domain in full, completed from reference TRBV5-4 and TRBJ2-7, reads ETGVTQSPTHLIKTRGQQVTLRCSSQSGHNTVSWYQQALGQGPQFIFQYYREEENGRGNFPPRFSGLQFPNYSSELNVNALELDDSALYLCASSPQGYEQYFGPGTRLTVT.

The chain carries TRBV11-2 and TRBJ2-3, with unresolved D. V was trimmed by 2 bases and J by 0 bases, leaving 6 bases between them. CDR3 size: 14 residues. Germline loops: CDR1 SGHAT, CDR2 FQNNGV. DNA for the CDR3: TGTGCCAGCAGCTTATTAACTAGCACAGATACGCAGTATTTT. Amino acid sequence: CASSLLTSTDTQYF.

The chain has TRBV27 and TRBJ1-2; 11 bases fit TRBD1. Germline V CDR1 and CDR2: MNHEY, SMNVEV (reference sequence). The CDR3 is made up of 13 amino acids. The J segment lost 8 bases and the V segment lost 6 bases, leaving 5 bases of the junction unmatched. CDR3 bases: TGTGCCAGCAGGCCGGACAGGGGGCTAGGCTACACCTTC. It specifies CASRPDRGLGYTF.